This T cell receptor beta chain originates from a study of T cells in Graves' hyperthyroidism and ophthalmopathy. Findings and caveats of the study: The majority of expanded thyroid clonotypes above 0.001 also appeared in blood.

Amplification targeted TCR beta CDR3 regions from RNA transcripts. HTBI primers were used for first-round RT-PCR of the TCR CDR3. TCRdb redid the calling of the multiplex PCR reads with MiXCR, one entry per CDR3 protein. The data show some 600,000 distinct CDR3 sequences, about 43% seen once. In regard to this clonotype: Antigen unknown.

Sequencing used peripheral blood or thyroid tissue (not recorded which). This clonotype was obtained from a woman under 30 with Graves' hyperthyroidism.

CDR3 region: CASSPTPGDGYTF. Here the CDR3 DNA reads TGTGCCAGCAGCCCCACCCCGGGGGATGGCTACACCTTC. J is TRBJ1-2 and V is TRBV11-2; D perhaps matches TRBD1 (5 bases). The CDR3 loop spans 13 amino acids. Trimming shortened V by 5 bases and J by 6 bases, and 13 bases separated the two germline ends. In germline, CDR1 is SGHAT, CDR2 FQNNGV.